This T cell receptor beta chain was sequenced for a study of blood T cell repertoires in COVID-19. Study context: Sites across the United States, Italy and Spain contributed samples from acute and convalescent COVID-19.

Seattle researchers signed up patients amid active infection and tracked them longitudinally. This clone appeared once. Authors' data handling: Estimates of nucleated cell counts were drawn from the amplification of reference gene primers. Using immunoSEQ multiplex PCR, the repertoire was profiled, and TCRdb retains in-frame clones only, with some absent. V, J and clone size are those of that table, while D and trimming were read from the DNA. The sample includes 230,000 or so clones, about 90% of them seen just once. CDR3 size: 14 residues. Germline V CDR1 and CDR2: ENHRY, SYGVKD. J lost 1 base, V lost 6 bases, and 5 bases had no gene match.

The sequence derives from a woman aged 55 to 70 with COVID-19, enrolled during active disease. Material for sequencing was peripheral blood. The chain uses TRBV10-3 and TRBJ1-1; 7 positions match TRBD1. The CDR3 here is CAIRQGGQNTEAFF. DNA for the CDR3: TGTGCCATCAGGCAGGGGGGCCAGAACACTGAAGCTTTCTTT.